This TCR beta chain was profiled in a study of response to subunit inactivated influenza vaccine. Whole-study findings and limits: The authors put forward the suggestion that each seasonal influenza vaccination may bring in only a limited number of new T cells.

Details on this clonotype: Its antigen is currently unknown.

MiXCR was run by TCRdb on the RT-PCR reads, yielding one entry per CDR3 protein. Among fewer than 600,000 distinct CDR3 sequences listed, approximately 6.9% were seen once. This CDR3 is built from 16 residues. Trimming cost V 2 bases and J 1 base, with 13 bases left between them. Germline V gives CDR1 MDHEN, CDR2 SYDVKM. The rearrangement uses TRBV28 and TRBJ2-3, with no clear D. Material: PBMCs from blood, obtained around 25 months after vaccination. This receptor was taken from a man aged 50 to 75 who received an inactivated influenza vaccine. CDR3 region: CASSLIATSRTDTQYF. The CDR3 nucleotides are TGTGCCAGCAGTTTAATAGCAACCTCCCGCACAGATACGCAGTATTTT.